This TCR beta chain came from a study of blood T cell repertoires in COVID-19. For the study at large: PBMCs, B-cell-depleted T cells, or T cells provided the cDNA or gDNA that made up the material.

The authors' processing: Estimated nucleated cell counts came from reference gene primer amplification. Repertoires were generated with immunoSEQ multiplex PCR, while TCRdb's copy carries only in-frame clones and drops some. V, J and clone size are taken as reported in that table, and D and trimming were inferred from the DNA itself. There are over 150,000 clones in the sample; 70% to 90% occur only once, and approximately 2.1% lies in the top ten. Germline values: CDR1 SGHVS, CDR2 FNYEAQ. The CDR3 covers 19 residues. V lost 1 base to trimming and J lost 0 bases; unmatched junction nucleotides: 6. V gene TRBV7-6 combines with J gene TRBJ2-1; 13 bases are a match to TRBD2. Sequencing used peripheral blood. The receptor's source is a man in his late teens or twenties who had recovered from COVID-19. For the CDR3, the DNA is TGTGCCAGCAGCTTAGTTCGGACTAGCGGGAGTGACTCCTACAATGAGCAGTTCTTC. Translating gives CASSLVRTSGSDSYNEQFF.